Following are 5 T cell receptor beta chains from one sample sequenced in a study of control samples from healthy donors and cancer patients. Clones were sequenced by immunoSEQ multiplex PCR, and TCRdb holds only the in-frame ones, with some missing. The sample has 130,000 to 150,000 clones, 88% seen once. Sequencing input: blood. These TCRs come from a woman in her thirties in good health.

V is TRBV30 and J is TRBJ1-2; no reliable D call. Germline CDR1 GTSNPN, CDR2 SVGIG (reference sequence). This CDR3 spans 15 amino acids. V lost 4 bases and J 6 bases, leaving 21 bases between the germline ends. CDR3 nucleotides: TGTGCCTGGACATCTTGGGGTCCGGGGTTGGATGGCTACACCTTC. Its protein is CAWTSWGPGLDGYTF.

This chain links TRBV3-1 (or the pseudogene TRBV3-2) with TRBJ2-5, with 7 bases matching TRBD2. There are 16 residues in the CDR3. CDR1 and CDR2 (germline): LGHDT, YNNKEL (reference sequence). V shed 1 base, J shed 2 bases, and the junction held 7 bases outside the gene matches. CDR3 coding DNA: TGTGCCAGCAGCCAAGTGGATCTAGCGGAACAAGAGACCCAGTACTTC. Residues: CASSQVDLAEQETQYF.

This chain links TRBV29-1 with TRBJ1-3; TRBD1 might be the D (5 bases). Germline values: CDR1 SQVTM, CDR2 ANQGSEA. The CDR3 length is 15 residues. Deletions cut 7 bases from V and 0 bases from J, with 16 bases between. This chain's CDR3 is CSGGGQGNSGNTIYF. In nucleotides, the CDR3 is TGCAGCGGCGGAGGGCAGGGCAACTCTGGAAACACCATATATTTT. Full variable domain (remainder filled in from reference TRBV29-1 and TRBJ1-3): SAVISQKPSRDICQRGTSLTIQCQVDSQVTMMFWYRQQPGQSLTLIATANQGSEATYESGFVIDKFPISRPNLTFSTLTVSNMSPEDSSIYLCSGGGQGNSGNTIYFGEGSWLTVV.

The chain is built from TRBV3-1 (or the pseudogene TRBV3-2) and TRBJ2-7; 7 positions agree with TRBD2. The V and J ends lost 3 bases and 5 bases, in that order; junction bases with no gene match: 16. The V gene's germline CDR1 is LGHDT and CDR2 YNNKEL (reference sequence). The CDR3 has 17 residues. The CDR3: CASSQDLWGSGAHEQYF. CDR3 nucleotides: TGTGCCAGCAGCCAGGACTTATGGGGGAGCGGGGCCCACGAGCAGTACTTC.

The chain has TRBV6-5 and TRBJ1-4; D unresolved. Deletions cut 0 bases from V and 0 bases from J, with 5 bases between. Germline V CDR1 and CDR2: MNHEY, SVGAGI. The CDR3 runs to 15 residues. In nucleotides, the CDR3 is TGTGCCAGCAGTTACTCAGATGCAACTAATGAAAAACTGTTTTTT. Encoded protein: CASSYSDATNEKLFF.